Given below is one T cell receptor beta chain in context. Trimming pared 5 bases from V and 3 bases from J, leaving 16 bases between. This CDR3 contains 15 residues. Germline CDR1 and CDR2: SGHAT and FQNNGV. This entry is derived from a study of blood T cell repertoires in COVID-19. Study context: Samples representing acute and convalescent COVID-19 were sourced from the United States, Italy and Spain.

Using immunoSEQ multiplex PCR, the repertoire was profiled, and TCRdb retains in-frame clones only, with some absent. The table shows a few hundred thousand clones, with about 85% occurring only once. The TCR comes from a woman aged 18-29 years with acute or convalescent COVID-19. The sequenced sample was peripheral blood. The chain has TRBV11-2 and TRBJ1-2; possible D gene TRBD1, 5 bases. CDR3: CASSTRDLADYGYTF. The CDR3 DNA reads as TGTGCCAGCAGCACCCGGGACCTAGCGGACTATGGCTACACCTTC.